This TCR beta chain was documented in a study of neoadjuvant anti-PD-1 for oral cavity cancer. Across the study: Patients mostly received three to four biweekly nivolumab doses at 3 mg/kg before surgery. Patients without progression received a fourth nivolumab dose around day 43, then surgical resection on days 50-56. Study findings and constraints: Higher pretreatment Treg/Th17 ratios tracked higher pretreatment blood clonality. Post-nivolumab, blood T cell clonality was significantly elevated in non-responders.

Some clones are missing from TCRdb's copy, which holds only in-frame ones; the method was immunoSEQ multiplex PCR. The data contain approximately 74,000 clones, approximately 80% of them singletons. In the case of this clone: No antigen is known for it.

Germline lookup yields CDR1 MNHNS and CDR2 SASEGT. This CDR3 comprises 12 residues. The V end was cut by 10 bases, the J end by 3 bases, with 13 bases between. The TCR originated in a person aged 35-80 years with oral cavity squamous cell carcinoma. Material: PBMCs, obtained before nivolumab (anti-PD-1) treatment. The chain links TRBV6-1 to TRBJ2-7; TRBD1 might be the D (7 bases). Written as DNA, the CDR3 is TGTGCCACCAGGGGGGACGGCTACGAGCAGTACTTC. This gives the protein CATRGDGYEQYF.